A single sample gave rise to the 23 T cell receptor beta chains below, sequenced in a study of cytomegalovirus exposure and HLA in healthy donors. The PCR had 60 Vbeta and 13 Jbeta primers. Clones were read by immunoSEQ multiplex PCR, and TCRdb kept only the in-frame ones, dropping some. The table includes roughly 100,000 clones, about four fifths detected once. The sample was PBMCs. The source of these receptors is a man aged 18 to 30 in good health and CMV-seropositive.

This chain uses TRBV30 with TRBJ2-3; D is unresolved. CDR1 and CDR2 (germline): GTSNPN, SVGIG (reference sequence). This CDR3 has 14 residues. Between the trimmed V and J ends, which lost 0 bases and 2 bases, there was a span of 9 bases. The CDR3 sequence is CAWSVPGLTDTQYF. For the CDR3, the DNA is TGTGCCTGGAGTGTACCTGGCCTCACAGATACGCAGTATTTT.

Concerning this clone itself: Other DNA sequences within the sample encode an identical CDR3. This chain connects TRBV5-1 to TRBJ1-2; D perhaps matches TRBD1 (6 bases). CDR3 size: 12 residues. V was pared by 4 bases and J by 4 bases, with 8 bases between. Germline V gene data show CDR1 as SGHRS and CDR2 as YFSETQ. The CDR3 DNA sequence: TGCGCCAGCAGCCTGGACAGCTATGGCTACACCTTC. As protein: CASSLDSYGYTF.

This chain links TRBV5-1 with TRBJ1-1, with D tentatively TRBD1 (5 bases). Trimming took 5 bases from V and 0 from J, leaving 14 bases between them. Looked up from germline, CDR1 is SGHRS and CDR2 is YFSETQ. The CDR3 has 15 residues. The CDR3 region is CASRGGDGMNTEAFF. The CDR3 DNA reads as TGCGCCAGCAGGGGAGGGGACGGAATGAACACTGAAGCTTTCTTT.

The chain uses TRBV7-2 and TRBJ1-2; 11 nucleotides align to TRBD1. Germline values: CDR1 SGHTA, CDR2 FQGNSA. V shed 6 bases and J 4 bases; nucleotides not matched to a gene: 7. The CDR3 runs 15 residues. This CDR3 is CASRDQGQGGYGYTF. DNA for the CDR3: TGTGCCAGCAGGGACCAGGGACAGGGGGGCTATGGCTACACCTTC.

The chain uses TRBV6-1 and TRBJ2-2, with D maybe TRBD1 (6 bases). Trimming took off 1 base at V and 3 bases at J, with 18 bases between the two ends. The CDR3 contains 18 residues. The germline V gene has CDR1 MNHNS and CDR2 SASEGT. The CDR3 nucleotides are TGTGCCAGCAGTGAAGGCAGGGGAAGTTGGTTGGACACCGGGGAGCTGTTTTTT. Protein product: CASSEGRGSWLDTGELFF.

This chain uses TRBV27 with TRBJ2-1; D uncertain. Germline CDR1 is MNHEY and CDR2 is SMNVEV (reference sequence). The CDR3 consists of 14 residues. V was trimmed by 6 bases and J by 7 bases, leaving 16 bases between them. The CDR3 DNA reads TGTGCCAGCAGCCTTTCCGTAGATTGGAATGAGCAGTTCTTC. Translating gives CASSLSVDWNEQFF.

The chain is built from TRBV6-5 and TRBJ2-2, with D perhaps matching TRBD1 (7 bases). CDR1 is MNHEY and CDR2 is SVGAGI in the germline V gene. The ends were cut back, 6 bases at V and 6 bases at J, with 11 bases in the middle. The CDR3 loop spans 13 amino acids. CDR3 region: CASSAGGPGELFF. In DNA form, the CDR3 reads TGTGCCAGCAGCGCAGGGGGGCCCGGGGAGCTGTTTTTT.

Turning to this clone: The junction shows a germline mismatch at one end, possibly a read error. The genes are TRBV19 and TRBJ2-1; D is perhaps TRBD1 (6 bases). The CDR3 runs to 14 residues. Germline assignment: CDR1 LNHDA and CDR2 SQIVND (reference sequence). The CDR3 nucleotides are TGTGCCGGTAGTATAAGAGGGGGAGTGGCTGAGCAGTTCTTC. This sequence encodes CAGSIRGGVAEQFF.

There are a few counts of this clone. The chain links TRBV2 to TRBJ2-7; 9 bases match TRBD1. J gave up 4 bases and V 5 bases, and 9 bases lay outside the gene matches. This CDR3 has 15 amino acids. Per germline, CDR1 SNHLY and CDR2 FYNNEI. DNA for the CDR3: TGTGCCAGCAGTACCGGGACAGGGACGATTTACGAGCAGTACTTC. Its translation is CASSTGTGTIYEQYF.

The chain couples TRBV9 to TRBJ2-3; possible D gene TRBD1, 5 bases. CDR1 and CDR2 (germline): SGDLS, YYNGEE. The CDR3 is made up of 16 amino acids. The ends were cut back, 6 bases at V and 0 bases at J, with 17 bases in the middle. The CDR3 loop is CASKATDSLSTDTQYF. CDR3 DNA sequence: TGTGCCAGCAAGGCGACAGATAGCCTGAGCACAGATACGCAGTATTTT.

The rearrangement uses TRBV5-4 and TRBJ2-1, with 10 bases identical to TRBD1. The CDR3 has 15 residues. Germline V gives CDR1 SGHNT, CDR2 YYREEE (reference sequence). Trimming cost V 4 bases and J 8 bases; bases outside gene matches: 9. DNA of the CDR3: TGTGCCAGCAGCGGGGGGACAGGGGTTGCCGATGAGCAGTTCTTC. It is translated as CASSGGTGVADEQFF. The full variable domain, its missing parts supplied by reference TRBV5-4 and TRBJ2-1, is ETGVTQSPTHLIKTRGQQVTLRCSSQSGHNTVSWYQQALGQGPQFIFQYYREEENGRGNFPPRFSGLQFPNYSSELNVNALELDDSALYLCASSGGTGVADEQFFGPGTRLTVL.

The chain recombines TRBV6-6 with TRBJ2-1; maybe TRBD2 (6 bases). The V and J ends lost 5 bases and 2 bases respectively, with 16 bases between them. This CDR3 is 16 amino acids long. Germline V CDR1 and CDR2: MNHNY, SVGAGI (reference sequence). This chain's CDR3 is CASSPPGSGTYNEQFF. CDR3 nucleotides: TGTGCCAGCAGTCCCCCGGGTAGCGGTACCTACAATGAGCAGTTCTTC.

V gene TRBV2 combines with J gene TRBJ2-7; TRBD1 aligns across 9 bases. Germline V gives CDR1 SNHLY, CDR2 FYNNEI. The CDR3 has 16 amino acids. After removal of 7 bases from V and 2 bases from J, the junction contained 12 bases not matched to a gene. The CDR3 is CASIGPGQGRTYEQYF. The CDR3 DNA is TGTGCCAGCATAGGGCCGGGACAGGGTAGAACCTACGAGCAGTACTTC.

CDR3 bases: TGCAGCGTCGAATTACCGGGACAGGGGAATGGCTACACCTTC. Residues: CSVELPGQGNGYTF. The rearrangement uses TRBV29-1 and TRBJ1-2; 10 bases fit TRBD1. The CDR3 covers 14 residues. Unmatched junction bases numbered 10, after V lost 6 bases and J lost 6 bases. Germline CDR1 is SQVTM and CDR2 is ANQGSEA.

This clone was detected once. This sequence joins TRBV6-1 and TRBJ1-2, with D uncertain. Germline CDR1 reads MNHNS; CDR2 reads SASEGT. Trimming left V 1 base short and J 4 bases short, with 10 bases between. There are 14 residues in the CDR3. The CDR3 DNA follows: TGTGCCAGCAGTGAAGGTTTGGTAGTCTATGGCTACACCTTC. Its protein product is CASSEGLVVYGYTF.

This chain joins TRBV29-1 and TRBJ2-1; no clear D. There are 11 residues in the CDR3. Germline V lookup: CDR1 SQVTM, CDR2 ANQGSEA. The germline V and J ends were trimmed by 7 bases and 5 bases, with 9 bases remaining between them. CDR3 bases: TGCAGCGCCCGAGGCAACAATGAGCAGTTCTTC. It is translated as CSARGNNEQFF.

This clone was seen a single time. The genes are TRBV6-4 and TRBJ2-3; 7 nucleotides agree with TRBD2. This CDR3 spans 14 amino acids. Germline V CDR1 and CDR2: MRHNA, SNTAGT. The V segment lost 2 bases and the J segment 3 bases; nucleotides outside the gene matches: 2. CDR3 sequence: CASSDRGETDTQYF. CDR3 coding DNA: TGTGCCAGCAGTGACCGGGGGGAAACAGATACGCAGTATTTT.

This clone occurred a few times. The chain uses TRBV2 and TRBJ2-1; 16 positions agree with TRBD2. The junction had 5 bases not matched to a gene; V was cut back by 10 bases and J by 2 bases. CDR1 and CDR2 from the germline V gene are SNHLY and FYNNEI. CDR3 length: 16 amino acids. The CDR3 loop reads CATAGTSGGAYNEQFF. The CDR3 DNA reads TGTGCCACGGCCGGGACTAGCGGGGGGGCCTACAATGAGCAGTTCTTC.

The chain combines TRBV6-4 with TRBJ1-1; 7 nucleotides agree with TRBD1. J gave up 5 bases and V 8 bases, and 11 bases lay outside the gene matches. Per germline, CDR1 MRHNA and CDR2 SNTAGT. The CDR3 loop spans 14 amino acids. The CDR3 is CASSPTGVGTEAFF. For the CDR3, the DNA is TGTGCCAGCTCTCCCACAGGGGTGGGGACTGAAGCTTTCTTT.

This clone was picked up one time. The rearrangement joins TRBV11-2 to TRBJ1-1; D is perhaps TRBD1 (5 bases). The length of the CDR3 is 13 residues. Germline V gene data show CDR1 as SGHAT and CDR2 as FQNNGV. V lost 8 bases to trimming and J lost 1 base, with 11 bases between them. CDR3 DNA: TGTGCCAGCTCGCGACAGAAGAACACTGAAGCTTTCTTT. Its translation: CASSRQKNTEAFF.

This chain joins TRBV2 and TRBJ1-5; TRBD1 agrees at 8 bases. V lost 4 bases and J lost 3; bases outside the gene matches: 11. This CDR3 has 17 amino acids. In germline, CDR1 is SNHLY, CDR2 FYNNEI. The CDR3 nucleotides are TGTGCCAGCAGTGTCGGGCAGGGGGCGCGAGACAATCAGCCCCAGCATTTT. Encoded protein: CASSVGQGARDNQPQHF.

The chain recombines TRBV2 with TRBJ1-4; D unresolved. Trimming stripped 2 bases from V and 2 bases from J, with 6 bases between. The CDR3 is 14 amino acids. Germline values: CDR1 SNHLY, CDR2 FYNNEI. The CDR3: CASSETGTNEKLFF. The CDR3 coding sequence is TGTGCCAGCAGTGAAACGGGTACTAATGAAAAACTGTTTTTT.

A single count supports this clone. This chain connects TRBV5-8 to TRBJ1-5; 7 nucleotides agree with TRBD1. The V gene's germline CDR1 is SGHTS and CDR2 YDEGEE. This CDR3 contains 15 residues. The V and J ends lost 3 bases and 7 bases, in that order; junction bases with no gene match: 10. CDR3 sequence (DNA): TGTGCCAGCAGCTCGGGACAGATTCAAGGGCAGCCCCAGCATTTT. Its translation: CASSSGQIQGQPQHF.